The 20 T cell receptor beta chains listed next were all sequenced from one sample in a study of cytomegalovirus exposure and HLA in healthy donors. With 60 Vbeta and 13 Jbeta primers, the PCR was carried out. Method: immunoSEQ multiplex PCR; TCRdb's copy keeps in-frame clones and lacks some. Counted here are around 170,000 clones, around 79% occurring once; the ten biggest clones make up under 0.9%. What was sequenced was PBMCs. The receptors originated from a woman in her thirties or forties in good health and CMV-seronegative.

This chain uses TRBV6-4 with TRBJ1-6, with 11 positions matching TRBD1. With 2 bases clipped from V and 13 bases from J, the junction kept 7 bases outside the gene matches. The CDR3 sequence is 15 residues long. Germline CDR1 is MRHNA and CDR2 is SNTAGT. The CDR3, as DNA: TGTGCCAGCAGTGACGGCGGGACAGGGGGTTTCCCCCTCCACTTT. It specifies CASSDGGTGGFPLHF.

This clone was observed once. The CDR3 loop is CASSVGGGRTGELFF. CDR3 nucleotide sequence: TGTGCCAGCAGCGTAGGCGGGGGGCGGACCGGGGAGCTGTTTTTT. The chain has TRBV9 and TRBJ2-2; 8 bases map to TRBD2. J lost 5 bases, V lost 0 bases, and 3 bases had no gene match. The CDR3 has 15 amino acids. From germline, CDR1 is SGDLS and CDR2 YYNGEE. The variable domain in full, completed from reference TRBV9 and TRBJ2-2, reads DSGVTQTPKHLITATGQRVTLRCSPRSGDLSVYWYQQSLDQGLQFLIQYYNGEERAKGNILERFSAQQFPDLHSELNLSSLELGDSALYFCASSVGGGRTGELFFGEGSRLTVL.

The V and J genes are TRBV5-4 and TRBJ2-5; tentative D call: TRBD2 (5 bases). This CDR3 is 13 amino acids long. In germline, CDR1 is SGHNT, CDR2 YYREEE (reference sequence). V was cut by 2 bases and J by 5 bases, with 10 bases left in between. The CDR3 protein is CASSLGLVETQYF. Written as DNA, the CDR3 is TGTGCCAGCAGCTTAGGACTGGTGGAGACCCAGTACTTC.

The rearrangement links TRBV29-1 to TRBJ2-7, with D possibly matching TRBD1 (5 bases). The V and J ends lost 3 bases and 1 base respectively, with 16 bases between them. The length of the CDR3 is 15 residues. CDR1 SQVTM and CDR2 ANQGSEA come from the germline V gene. In DNA, the CDR3 is TGCAGCGTTGATTTGGCCAGGGCCGGGTCCTACGAGCAGTACTTC. As protein: CSVDLARAGSYEQYF.

V is TRBV6-5 and J is TRBJ2-2; 7 nucleotides match TRBD2. V lost 7 bases to trimming and J lost 5 bases; unmatched junction nucleotides: 7. This CDR3 comprises 14 residues. Germline V gene lookup returns CDR1 MNHEY and CDR2 SVGAGI. The chain's CDR3 is CASKQLATTGELFF. The CDR3 nucleotides are TGTGCCAGCAAACAACTAGCGACGACCGGGGAGCTGTTTTTT.

This clone was observed a handful of times. This rearrangement joins TRBV9 to TRBJ1-4; a possible D gene is TRBD1 (5 bases). Trimming removed 0 bases at V and 10 bases at J, with 13 bases between. CDR1 and CDR2 from the germline V gene are SGDLS and YYNGEE. CDR3 length: 14 residues. CDR3 in DNA: TGTGCCAGCAGCGTAGGGGGGGAGGTTGGAAAACTGTTTTTT. Translation gives CASSVGGEVGKLFF.

The chain recombines TRBV28 with TRBJ1-2, with a tentative D call TRBD1 (6 bases). CDR1 is MDHEN, CDR2 SYDVKM, per germline. V was shortened by 2 bases and J by 8 bases, with 12 bases between the two germline ends. The CDR3 has 13 residues. CDR3 nucleotides: TGTGCCAGCAGTTTAGAACAGGGTCGGGGCTACACCTTC. This sequence encodes CASSLEQGRGYTF.

The rearrangement joins TRBV11-2 to TRBJ2-2; tentative D call: TRBD1 (5 bases). There are 15 residues in the CDR3. In germline, CDR1 is SGHAT, CDR2 FQNNGV. Trimming left V 1 base short and J 3 bases short, with 9 bases between. CDR3 sequence (DNA): TGTGCCAGCAGCTTAGGCCAGGGATACACCGGGGAGCTGTTTTTT. Translating it yields CASSLGQGYTGELFF.

This clone was observed once. V gene TRBV19 combines with J gene TRBJ1-2, with 9 bases matching TRBD1. This CDR3 is 15 amino acids long. The V and J ends lost 4 bases and 4 bases, in that order; junction bases with no gene match: 7. The germline CDR1 and CDR2 sequences are LNHDA and SQIVND (reference sequence). The CDR3 loop reads CASSTGQGSFYGYTF. CDR3 coding DNA: TGTGCCAGTAGTACGGGACAGGGATCGTTCTATGGCTACACCTTC. The entire variable domain, with the rest obtained from reference TRBV19 and TRBJ1-2, is as follows: DGGITQSPKYLFRKEGQNVTLSCEQNLNHDAMYWYRQDPGQGLRLIYYSQIVNDFQKGDIAEGYSVSREKKESFPLTVTSAQKNPTAFYLCASSTGQGSFYGYTFGSGTRLTVV.

The rearrangement joins TRBV11-2 to TRBJ2-1; D is unclear. This CDR3 spans 15 amino acids. Deletions cut 5 bases from V and 0 bases from J, with 11 bases between. Germline CDR1 reads SGHAT; CDR2 reads FQNNGV. The CDR3 sequence is CASSTPRSSYNEQFF. The CDR3 nucleotides are TGTGCCAGCAGCACTCCCCGGAGCTCCTACAATGAGCAGTTCTTC.

This clone was counted only a few times. The chain is built from TRBV5-6 and TRBJ2-7; 9 bases are shared with TRBD2. CDR1 and CDR2 from the germline V gene are SGHDT and YYEEEE. J gave up 9 bases and V 2 bases, and 6 bases lay outside the gene matches. The CDR3 runs to 13 residues. The CDR3 protein is CASSLGREGRQYF. DNA of the CDR3: TGTGCCAGCAGCTTAGGGCGGGAGGGGCGGCAGTACTTC.

This clone was observed a few times. The genes are TRBV27 and TRBJ1-6, with 8 positions matching TRBD1. This CDR3 has 15 residues. V dropped 3 bases and J dropped 7; count of bases not matched to a gene: 5. The germline V gene encodes CDR1 MNHEY and CDR2 SMNVEV (reference sequence). The CDR3 protein is CASSLAGGENSPLHF. CDR3 DNA sequence: TGTGCCAGCAGTTTGGCAGGGGGCGAGAATTCACCCCTCCACTTT.

The chain recombines TRBV4-1 with TRBJ1-2; D is possibly TRBD1 (6 bases). The germline V gene encodes CDR1 MGHRA and CDR2 YSYEKL. The CDR3 extends over 17 amino acids. V lost 4 bases and J 0 bases, leaving 18 bases between the germline ends. The CDR3 here is CASSPRGEGGTNYGYTF. CDR3 sequence (DNA): TGCGCCAGCAGCCCCAGAGGGGAAGGGGGTACTAACTATGGCTACACCTTC.

The V gene is TRBV6-1, the J gene TRBJ2-3, with 8 bases lining up with TRBD1. In germline, CDR1 is MNHNS, CDR2 SASEGT. The CDR3 is 17 residues long. V lost 1 base to trimming and J lost 4 bases; unmatched junction nucleotides: 10. Here the CDR3 reads CASSEVMDRVGADTQYF. The CDR3 DNA follows: TGTGCCAGCAGTGAAGTAATGGACAGGGTTGGGGCAGATACGCAGTATTTT.

This clone was seen only a few times. This chain links TRBV2 with TRBJ1-5; D is undetermined. CDR1 and CDR2 from the germline V gene are SNHLY and FYNNEI. The V end was cut by 1 base, the J end by 1 base, with 8 bases between. The CDR3 runs to 15 residues. The CDR3 bases are TGTGCCAGCAGTGAAGGCAGGCCCAGCAATCAGCCCCAGCATTTT. Protein: CASSEGRPSNQPQHF.

The CDR3 DNA sequence: TGTGCCAGCAGCTTCGGGACAGGGGCCCCTTCTACGCCCCAGCATTTT. This translates into CASSFGTGAPSTPQHF. The chain couples TRBV7-2 to TRBJ1-5; 10 bases map to TRBD1. The CDR3 is 16 residues long. Per the germline V gene, CDR1 is SGHTA and CDR2 is FQGNSA. Trimming removed 3 bases from V and 9 bases from J; junction bases left unmatched: 11.

The chain combines TRBV6-5 with TRBJ2-4, with TRBD1 identical over 7 bases. V shed 10 bases, J shed 7 bases, and the junction held 7 bases outside the gene matches. CDR3 length: 12 residues. Germline assignment: CDR1 MNHEY and CDR2 SVGAGI. As DNA, the CDR3 is TGTGCCACCCAGGGGGATGCTAACATTCAGTACTTC. This encodes CATQGDANIQYF.

The chain uses TRBV27 and TRBJ1-5; D may be TRBD1 (6 bases). V was clipped by 6 bases and J by 6 bases, with 39 bases between them. The CDR3 length is 22 residues. Germline CDR1 reads MNHEY; CDR2 reads SMNVEV (reference sequence). The chain's CDR3 is CASSSFWHPRGGAGVNFQPQHF. The DNA of the CDR3 is TGTGCCAGCAGCTCCTTTTGGCATCCCAGAGGGGGGGCAGGGGTCAATTTTCAGCCCCAGCATTTT.

This clone has more than one count but fewer than ten. The rearrangement links TRBV13 to TRBJ1-1; D is perhaps TRBD1 (6 bases). Germline assignment: CDR1 PRHDT and CDR2 FYEKMQ (reference sequence). The ends were cut back, 6 bases at V and 1 base at J, with 15 bases in the middle. CDR3 length equals 15 residues. The CDR3 coding sequence is TGTGCCAGCAGGCCCACTGGACAGACGAACACTGAAGCTTTCTTT. This codes for CASRPTGQTNTEAFF.

There are a few counts of this clone. This chain connects TRBV4-1 to TRBJ1-5, with 10 bases lining up with TRBD1. Trimming cost V 3 bases and J 7 bases; bases outside gene matches: 6. Germline CDR1 reads MGHRA; CDR2 reads YSYEKL. This CDR3 is 15 amino acids long. The CDR3 bases are TGCGCCAGCAGCCAGAGGGACAGGGGACAACAGCCCCAGCATTTT. It yields the protein CASSQRDRGQQPQHF.